Listed below are T cell receptor beta chains from one sample, sequenced in a study of OX40 agonist ivuxolimab in advanced cancers. Produced via immunoSEQ multiplex PCR; TCRdb's table is partial and in-frame only. The sample has tens of thousands of clones; more than 80% are singletons. The sample in question was CD4+ or CD8+ T cells sorted from blood, obtained in a trial of the OX40 agonist ivuxolimab. The origin of the receptors is an adult with an advanced solid tumor such as melanoma, head and neck, liver or kidney cancer. CDR3s include the opening cysteine and the closing phenylalanine or tryptophan. Each record gives: clone size, D gene, V gene, J gene, CDR3 DNA, CDR3 protein. The D gene is left open where the match is weak. Rows give clone size only sometimes, using once, few, many, or a class for an expanded clone.

.	TRBD1	TRBV7-3	TRBJ2-2	TGTGCCAGCAGCATAAGGGGCAGGGGGCGGTGGACCGGGGAGCTGTTTTTT	CASSIRGRGRWTGELFF
.	TRBD1	TRBV19	TRBJ1-2	TGTGCCAGTAGTATGCAAACCCCCGGGACAGCGCCCTATGGCTACACCTTC	CASSMQTPGTAPYGYTF
.	TRBD1	TRBV7-2	TRBJ1-1	TGTGCCAGCAGCAGGGGGGACAGGGGAAATTCAGCTTTCTTT	CASSRGDRGNSAFF
.	TRBD2	TRBV10-1	TRBJ2-3	TGCGCCAGCAGTGATGGGGGGGGCACAGATACGCAGTATTTT	CASSDGGGTDTQYF
.	.	TRBV28	TRBJ1-6	TGTGCCAGCAGTTTCTCGAATTCACCCCTCCACTTT	CASSFSNSPLHF
few	TRBD1	TRBV6-1	TRBJ1-3	TGTGCCAGCAGTGGAGGACAGGGGCGAAACACCATATATTTT	CASSGGQGRNTIYF
.	TRBD1	TRBV28	TRBJ1-3	TGTGCCAGCAGTAATCACAGGGGGCCGGGAAACACCATATATTTT	CASSNHRGPGNTIYF
.	.	TRBV10-2	TRBJ1-1	TGCGCCAGCAGTGTGGTCCTGGTAGACACTGAAGCTTTCTTT	CASSVVLVDTEAFF
.	.	TRBV7-2	TRBJ2-3	TGTGCCAGCAGCTTAGTGGCAGGCCCGGGGGGCACAGATACGCAGTATTTT	CASSLVAGPGGTDTQYF
.	TRBD2	TRBV5-4	TRBJ2-1	TGTGCCAGCAGCGATACTCGGGGGGGCTCCTACAATGAGCAGTTCTTC	CASSDTRGGSYNEQFF
.	TRBD1	TRBV9	TRBJ1-2	TGTGCCAGCAGCGGCGGGACAGGGTTGTTCGGCTACACCTTC	CASSGGTGLFGYTF
.	.	TRBV29-1	TRBJ2-3	TGCAGCGTTGATAGGGAAACAGATACGCAGTATTTT	CSVDRETDTQYF
.	.	TRBV7-2	TRBJ1-5	TGTGCCAGCAGCCAACTACAGGATAGCAATCAGCCCCAGCATTTT	CASSQLQDSNQPQHF
.	.	TRBV7-6	TRBJ1-5	TGTGCCAGCAGCTGGGGCCACAATCAGCCCCAGCATTTT	CASSWGHNQPQHF
.	TRBD1	TRBV28	TRBJ2-7	TGTGCCAGCAGCCCCGGGACAGTCAACGCCTACGAGCAGTACTTC	CASSPGTVNAYEQYF
.	.	TRBV30	TRBJ1-3	TGTGCCTGGAGCCAGGGGCGCTTGTCCCTTCTCTCTGGAAACACCATATATTTT	CAWSQGRLSLLSGNTIYF
.	.	TRBV19	TRBJ1-5	TGTGCCAGTATGGGATTCTATAGCAATCAGCCCCAGCATTTT	CASMGFYSNQPQHF
.	.	TRBV6-6	TRBJ1-5	TGTGCCAGTACGGGGGGTAGCAATCAGCCCCAGCATTTT	CASTGGSNQPQHF
.	.	TRBV19	TRBJ2-5	TGTGCCAGTTCCGTGGGGGCTCGGGAGACCCAGTACTTC	CASSVGARETQYF
.	.	TRBV10-3	TRBJ2-7	TGTGCCATCAGTGGAAGGGGTTCCGGGGAGCAGTACTTC	CAISGRGSGEQYF
once	.	TRBV6-6	TRBJ1-4	TGTGCCAGCAGTTACAAAGAAAAACTGTTTTTT	CASSYKEKLFF
.	.	TRBV28	TRBJ1-2	TGTGCCAGCAGACCGCCGGAGGATCGCTATGGCTACACCTTC	CASRPPEDRYGYTF
.	.	TRBV5-4	TRBJ2-5	TGTGCCAGCAGCTTTTCCCCCAAAGAGACCCAGTACTTC	CASSFSPKETQYF
.	.	TRBV10-2	TRBJ1-5	TGCGCCAGCGCCCCGGGGCTGGAGCAGCCCCAGCATTTT	CASAPGLEQPQHF
.	.	TRBV5-1	TRBJ2-1	TGCGCCAGTACCCAAGGTAGCGGCGCCTACAATGAGCAGTTCTTC	CASTQGSGAYNEQFF
.	.	TRBV19	TRBJ1-1	TGTGCCAGTAGCCCTCCCCCACGAAACACTGAAGCTTTCTTT	CASSPPPRNTEAFF
.	.	TRBV30	TRBJ1-3	TGTGCCTGGAGGTTGAACGTCGGGAAGGCTGGAAACACCATATATTTT	CAWRLNVGKAGNTIYF
.	.	TRBV7-2	TRBJ2-1	TGTGCCAGCAGCTTAGGGGGAGCAAGCTCCTACAATGAGCAGTTCTTC	CASSLGGASSYNEQFF
once	TRBD1	TRBV19	TRBJ1-2	TGTGCCAGTAGTATAGAGGACAGGGGGCTGAACTATGGCTACACCTTC	CASSIEDRGLNYGYTF
.	TRBD2	TRBV7-9	TRBJ2-7	TGTGCCAGCAGCTTTTCGTTTGGAAGCGGGGAAGTCTACGAGCAGTACTTC	CASSFSFGSGEVYEQYF
.	TRBD1	TRBV6-5	TRBJ1-5	TGTGCCAGCAGTTACTCACGGACAGGGGATCAGCCCCAGCATTTT	CASSYSRTGDQPQHF
.	.	TRBV11-1	TRBJ2-1	TGTGCCAGCAGCCCGAAGGGGCGGAATGAGCAGTTCTTC	CASSPKGRNEQFF
.	.	TRBV19	TRBJ2-3	TGTGCCAGTAGTAGGCGGTCGGGGGGCACAGATACGCAGTATTTT	CASSRRSGGTDTQYF
once	.	TRBV2	TRBJ1-2	TGTGCCAGCAGTTCTGCTGGCTATGGCTACACCTTC	CASSSAGYGYTF
.	TRBD1	TRBV27	TRBJ1-4	TGTGCCAGCAGGCCTCAGGGGGGGACTAATGAAAAACTGTTTTTT	CASRPQGGTNEKLFF
.	.	TRBV28	TRBJ2-1	TGTGCCAGCAGTCCTTTGAGGGGGTATGGGACTCCTAACAATGAGCAGTTCTTC	CASSPLRGYGTPNNEQFF
.	.	TRBV29-1	TRBJ1-1	TGCAGCGTTGCCAGGGATGTGAACACTGAAGCTTTCTTT	CSVARDVNTEAFF
once	.	TRBV5-4	TRBJ2-2	TGTGCCAGCAGGGAGGCGGCGCGGAACACCGGGGAGCTGTTTTTT	CASREAARNTGELFF
.	.	TRBV5-1	TRBJ1-2	TGCGCCAGCAGCTTGGAGGCAGGACATGGCTACACCTTC	CASSLEAGHGYTF
.	TRBD1	TRBV19	TRBJ2-7	TGTGCCAGTAGTATGGCCGGGACAGCCTCCTACGAGCAGTACTTC	CASSMAGTASYEQYF
.	.	TRBV4-2	TRBJ2-5	TGTGCCAGCAGCCAACTACCGGGCCTCGGAGGAGAGACCCAGTACTTC	CASSQLPGLGGETQYF
.	.	TRBV6-5	TRBJ2-3	TGTGCCAGCAGTTACTCCGGCACGGAGCATAGAGATACGCAGTATTTT	CASSYSGTEHRDTQYF
.	.	TRBV7-2	TRBJ2-1	TGTGCCAGCAGCCCCCGTGGGGCTAAACTCTCTAATGAGCAGTTCTTC	CASSPRGAKLSNEQFF
.	TRBD1	TRBV2	TRBJ2-6	TGTGCCAGCAGGGGACAGGGGGCTGGGGCCAACGTCCTGACTTTC	CASRGQGAGANVLTF
.	TRBD1	TRBV11-2	TRBJ1-3	TGTGCCAGCAGCTTAGTCGGGGGGGACAGACCTGGAAACACCATATATTTT	CASSLVGGDRPGNTIYF
.	.	TRBV6-1	TRBJ1-2	TGTGCCAGCATACCGAGTTCGAACTATGGCTACACCTTC	CASIPSSNYGYTF
.	.	TRBV6-1	TRBJ1-5	TGTGCCAGCAGTGAAGCTGGGGGACTCGGTCAGCCCCAGCATTTT	CASSEAGGLGQPQHF
.	.	TRBV7-2	TRBJ1-2	TGTGCCAGCAGCTTTGGTCCCATCACCAATGAGGGCTACACCTTC	CASSFGPITNEGYTF
.	TRBD2	TRBV5-4	TRBJ2-3	TGTGCCAGCAGCGCAGAGCGGGGGGGAGGGACAGATACGCAGTATTTT	CASSAERGGGTDTQYF
.	.	TRBV5-1	TRBJ2-7	TGCGCCAGCAGCTTGGGGGTCGGGACCCACTACGAGCAGTACTTC	CASSLGVGTHYEQYF
.	TRBD2	TRBV14	TRBJ2-1	TGTGCCAGCAGCCAACTAGCGGGGGGGATCTACAATGAGCAGTTCTTC	CASSQLAGGIYNEQFF
.	.	TRBV18	TRBJ2-5	TGTGCCAGCTCACCACCGTGGGAGAACGAAGAGACCCAGTACTTC	CASSPPWENEETQYF
.	.	TRBV11-3	TRBJ2-1	TGTGCCAGCAGCCCTGGCTTTTCCTACAATGAGCAGTTCTTC	CASSPGFSYNEQFF
.	TRBD1	TRBV4-1	TRBJ2-5	TGCGCCAGCAGCCAGCTCCCGGGACAGGGGGTTCGAGAGACCCAGTACTTC	CASSQLPGQGVRETQYF
.	.	TRBV2	TRBJ2-2	TGTGCCAGCGGATGGGCGCCCAACGGGGAGCTGTTTTTT	CASGWAPNGELFF
.	.	TRBV5-5	TRBJ1-1	TGTGCCAGCAGCTTCGTCCAGGGTAGTATGGCCACTGAAGCTTTCTTT	CASSFVQGSMATEAFF